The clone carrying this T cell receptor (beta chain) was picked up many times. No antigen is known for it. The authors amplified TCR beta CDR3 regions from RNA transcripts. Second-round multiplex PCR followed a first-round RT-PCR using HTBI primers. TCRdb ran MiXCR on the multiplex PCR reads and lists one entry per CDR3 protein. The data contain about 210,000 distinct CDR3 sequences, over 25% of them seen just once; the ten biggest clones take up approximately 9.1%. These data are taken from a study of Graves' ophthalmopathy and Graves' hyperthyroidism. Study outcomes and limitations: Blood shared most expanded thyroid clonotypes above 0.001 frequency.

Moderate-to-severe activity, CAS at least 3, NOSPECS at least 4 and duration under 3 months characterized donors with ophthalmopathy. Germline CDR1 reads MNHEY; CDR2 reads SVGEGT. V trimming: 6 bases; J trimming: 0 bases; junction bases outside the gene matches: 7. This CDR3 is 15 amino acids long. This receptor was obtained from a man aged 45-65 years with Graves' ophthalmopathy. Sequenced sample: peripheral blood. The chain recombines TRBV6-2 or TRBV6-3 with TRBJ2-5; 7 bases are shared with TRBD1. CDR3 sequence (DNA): TGTGCCAGCAGGCCGGGACAGCAGTACCAAGAGACCCAGTACTTC. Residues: CASRPGQQYQETQYF.